This T cell receptor beta chain derives from a study of T cell responses to AZD1222 COVID-19 vaccine. Points from the study as a whole: Donors were largely white British and mainly female; clonal diversity was possibly underestimated. Repertoire sampling was restricted to post-peak T cell response timepoints. Baseline serostatus was positive in only 5 to 7 AZD1222 recipients.

Profiling relied on immunoSEQ multiplex PCR, and the TCRdb table lists in-frame clones only, not all of them. The table records roughly 150,000 clones, around 89% of them present only once. V shed 4 bases and J shed 6 bases, with 10 bases lying between them. CDR1 SQVTM and CDR2 ANQGSEA come from the germline V gene. The CDR3 is 12 residues long. About this clone: The antigen remains undetermined.

This TCR derives from an adult in good health. The source material was peripheral blood, sampled on day 0 of MenACWY control vaccination. V gene TRBV29-1 combines with J gene TRBJ1-5, with a possible D match to TRBD1 (5 bases). DNA of the CDR3: TGCAGCGTTGGGCAGGGCGTTCAGCCCCAGCATTTT. The encoded protein is CSVGQGVQPQHF.